This TCR beta chain came from a study of cytomegalovirus exposure and HLA in healthy donors. The wider study: The roughly 130 validation repertoires were reported in a later analysis to have been generated on the same platform as the approximately 600 first-cohort repertoires.

Findings and limits, study-wide: Rare TCR sequences predominated, though certain public TCRs were found in many donors. The study flagged roughly 160 TCR beta chains as cytomegalovirus-associated.

Remarks on this clone: The antigen remains unidentified.

Libraries were prepared by immunoSEQ multiplex PCR; TCRdb keeps only in-frame clonotypes and omits some of them. Here the sample spans roughly 56,000 clones, 93% being singletons. Trimming at V came to 10 bases and at J to 4 bases, leaving 12 bases not matched to a gene. Germline CDR1 is SEHNR and CDR2 is FQNEAQ (reference sequence). This CDR3 is 14 amino acids long. The specimen sequenced was PBMCs. The V call is TRBV7-9, the J call TRBJ1-1; 7 positions agree with TRBD1. The receptor was isolated from a woman aged 18-29 years in good health and CMV-seropositive. The CDR3, as DNA: TGTGCCACCCCAGGGGGACCCAGCAGCACTGAAGCTTTCTTT. Residues: CATPGGPSSTEAFF.